This T cell receptor (beta chain) was obtained from a study of STAT5B mutations in CD4+ large granular lymphocyte leukemia. Only in-frame clones appear in the TCRdb table, and some are missing; sequencing was by immunoSEQ multiplex PCR. The profile shows 25,000 to 40,000 clones, roughly 76% of them singletons. Germline V gene data show CDR1 as LGHNA and CDR2 as YNFKEQ. The CDR3 length is 17 residues. The V end lost 1 base, the J end lost 9 bases, and 23 bases lay between the germline ends. The TCR was taken from a human donor in good health. The genes are TRBV4-2 and TRBJ2-3, with D possibly matching TRBD2 (8 bases). Sequencing used CD4+ T cells from blood buffy coats. As DNA, the CDR3 is TGTGCCAGCAGCCAAGGCACCACTAGCGGTCGCAGGGGGACGCAGTATTTT. This sequence encodes CASSQGTTSGRRGTQYF.